Presented here are 10 T cell receptor beta chains from one specimen sequenced in a study of neoadjuvant anti-PD-1 for oral cavity cancer. TCRdb's table, derived via immunoSEQ multiplex PCR, lists solely in-frame clones and lacks some. The sample lists about 14,000 clones; just over 65% were seen once. This specimen consisted of PBMCs, obtained before nivolumab (anti-PD-1) treatment. All receptors come from a person aged 40 to 85 with oral cavity squamous cell carcinoma.

The chain combines TRBV28 with TRBJ1-5; D uncertain. The CDR3 has 13 amino acids. V dropped 10 bases and J dropped 3 bases, with 13 bases sitting between them. Germline loops: CDR1 MDHEN, CDR2 SYDVKM. CDR3 region: CATIPLPNQPQHF. CDR3 DNA sequence: TGTGCCACCATCCCCCTTCCCAATCAGCCCCAGCATTTT.

This clone was recorded a few times. The J gene is TRBJ2-3, the V gene TRBV2, with 13 bases matching TRBD2. CDR1 SNHLY and CDR2 FYNNEI come from the germline V gene. V trimming: 4 bases; J trimming: 9 bases; junction bases outside the gene matches: 7. CDR3 length equals 15 residues. CDR3 region: CASSGGTSGAGTQYF. CDR3 nucleotide sequence: TGTGCCAGCAGTGGGGGGACTAGCGGGGCGGGGACGCAGTATTTT. The variable domain in full, with the rest retrieved from reference TRBV2 and TRBJ2-3, is EPEVTQTPSHQVTQMGQEVILRCVPISNHLYFYWYRQILGQKVEFLVSFYNNEISEKSEIFDDQFSVERPDGSNFTLKIRSTKLEDSAMYFCASSGGTSGAGTQYFGPGTRLTVL.

The rearrangement links TRBV6-1 to TRBJ2-5; TRBD1 agrees at 9 bases. The CDR3 has 13 residues. V dropped 6 bases and J dropped 1; count of bases not matched to a gene: 0. The germline gives CDR1 MNHNS, CDR2 SASEGT. The CDR3, as DNA: TGTGCCAGCAGGGACAGGGGCCAAGAGACCCAGTACTTC. It specifies CASRDRGQETQYF.

V usage is TRBV6-4 and J usage is TRBJ1-6; D possibly corresponds to TRBD1 (5 bases). V dropped 2 bases and J dropped 7 bases, with 12 bases sitting between them. This CDR3 is built from 15 residues. Germline CDR1 MRHNA, CDR2 SNTAGT. The CDR3 is CASSDLGTKNSPLHF. In nucleotides, the CDR3 is TGTGCCAGCAGTGACCTCGGGACGAAAAATTCACCCCTCCACTTT.

The chain uses TRBV30 and TRBJ2-2; D is unresolved. Deletions cut 0 bases from V and 3 bases from J, with 8 bases between. Germline values: CDR1 GTSNPN, CDR2 SVGIG (reference sequence). The CDR3 length is 14 residues. CDR3 bases: TGTGCCTGGAGTGTGGGCTCTCACACCGGGGAGCTGTTTTTT. As protein: CAWSVGSHTGELFF.

This chain uses TRBV5-4 with TRBJ1-6; D call uncertain. The V end was cut by 1 base, the J end by 8 bases, with 10 bases between. Germline lookup yields CDR1 SGHNT and CDR2 YYREEE (reference sequence). The CDR3 spans 14 residues. This CDR3 is CASSLRAAYSPLHF. The CDR3 coding sequence is TGTGCCAGCAGCTTGCGGGCGGCCTATTCACCCCTCCACTTT.

In this sample, this clone turned up a few times. This chain uses TRBV19 with TRBJ1-1; D is unclear. This CDR3 has 12 amino acids. Trimming removed 5 bases at V and 0 bases at J, with 4 bases between. The germline gives CDR1 LNHDA, CDR2 SQIVND (reference sequence). The DNA for the CDR3 is TGTGCCAGTAGTCAACTGAACACTGAAGCTTTCTTT. It specifies CASSQLNTEAFF. Supplemented by reference TRBV19 and TRBJ1-1, the full variable domain reads DGGITQSPKYLFRKEGQNVTLSCEQNLNHDAMYWYRQDPGQGLRLIYYSQIVNDFQKGDIAEGYSVSREKKESFPLTVTSAQKNPTAFYLCASSQLNTEAFFGQGTRLTVV.

This chain connects TRBV7-9 to TRBJ2-5; TRBD1 aligns across 7 bases. Trimming removed 1 base from V and 5 bases from J; junction bases left unmatched: 10. Looked up from germline, CDR1 is SEHNR and CDR2 is FQNEAQ (reference sequence). The CDR3 has 16 amino acids. The CDR3 is CASSLGPTGIRETQYF. CDR3 DNA: TGTGCCAGCAGCTTAGGTCCGACAGGGATAAGGGAGACCCAGTACTTC.

The rearrangement joins TRBV4-1 to TRBJ1-4; the D gene is possibly TRBD1 (6 bases). Trimming removed 2 bases from V and 5 bases from J, with 12 bases in between. The V gene's germline CDR1 is MGHRA and CDR2 YSYEKL. This CDR3 comprises 15 residues. The CDR3 DNA follows: TGCGCCAGCAGCCAATATACTCAGGGGAATGAAAAACTGTTTTTT. Translation gives CASSQYTQGNEKLFF.

In its sample, this clone was seen a few times. This rearrangement joins TRBV5-1 to TRBJ2-2, with 8 bases fitting TRBD1. There are 15 residues in the CDR3. The V gene end was trimmed by 5 bases and the J gene end by 1 base; junction bases not matched to a gene: 4. CDR1 is SGHRS, CDR2 YFSETQ, per germline. The CDR3 nucleotides read TGCGCCAGCAGAGGGGGACAGGAGAACACCGGGGAGCTGTTTTTT. It specifies CASRGGQENTGELFF.